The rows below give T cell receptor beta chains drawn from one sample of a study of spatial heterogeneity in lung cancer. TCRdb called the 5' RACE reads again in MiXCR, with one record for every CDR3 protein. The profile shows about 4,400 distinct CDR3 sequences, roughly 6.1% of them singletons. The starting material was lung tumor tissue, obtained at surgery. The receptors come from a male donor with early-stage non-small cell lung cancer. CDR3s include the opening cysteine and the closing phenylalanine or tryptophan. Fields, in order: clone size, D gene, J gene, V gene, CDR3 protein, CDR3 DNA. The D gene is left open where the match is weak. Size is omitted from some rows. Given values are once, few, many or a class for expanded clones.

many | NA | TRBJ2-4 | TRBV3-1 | CASSPSGDAGNIQYF | TGTGCCAGCAGCCCATCCGGAGACGCGGGGAACATTCAGTACTTC
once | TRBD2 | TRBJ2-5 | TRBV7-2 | CASSSDLAGGRRETQYF | TGTGCCAGCAGCTCAGATTTAGCGGGAGGGAGGCGAGAGACCCAGTACTTC
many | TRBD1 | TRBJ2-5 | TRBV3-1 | CASSGTGGETQYF | TGTGCCAGCAGCGGGACAGGAGGGGAGACCCAGTACTTC
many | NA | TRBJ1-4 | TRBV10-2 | CASSEAPGLGEKLFF | TGCGCCAGCAGTGAGGCCCCGGGACTGGGTGAAAAACTGTTTTTT
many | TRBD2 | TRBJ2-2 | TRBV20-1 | CSARSGGADTGELFF | TGCAGTGCTAGAAGCGGGGGGGCCGACACCGGGGAGCTGTTTTTT
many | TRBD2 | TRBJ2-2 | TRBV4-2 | CASSHREAPANTGELFF | TGTGCCAGCAGCCATCGGGAGGCCCCGGCTAACACCGGGGAGCTGTTTTTT
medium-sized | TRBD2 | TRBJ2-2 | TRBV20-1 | CSAWEGATGELFF | TGCAGTGCGTGGGAGGGAGCCACCGGGGAGCTGTTTTTT
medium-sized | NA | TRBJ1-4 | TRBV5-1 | CASSFGGPGEKLFF | TGCGCCAGCAGTTTTGGTGGTCCTGGGGAAAAACTGTTTTTT
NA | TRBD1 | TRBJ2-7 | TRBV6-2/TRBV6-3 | CASRSGTGGSYEQYF | TGTGCCAGCAGATCCGGGACAGGGGGCTCCTACGAGCAGTACTTC
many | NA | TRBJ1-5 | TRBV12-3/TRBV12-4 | CASSLGEGQPQHF | TGTGCCAGCAGTTTAGGGGAGGGTCAGCCCCAGCATTTT
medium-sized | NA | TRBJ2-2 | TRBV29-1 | CSVVGFETGELFF | TGCAGCGTTGTTGGGTTTGAGACCGGGGAGCTGTTTTTT
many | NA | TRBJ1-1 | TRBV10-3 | CAISDKAANTEAFF | TGTGCCATCAGTGATAAGGCGGCGAACACTGAAGCTTTCTTT
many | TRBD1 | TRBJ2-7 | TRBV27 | CASSLGDRGREQYF | TGTGCCAGCAGTTTGGGGGACAGGGGACGCGAGCAGTACTTC
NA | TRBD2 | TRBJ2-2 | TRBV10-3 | CATAGGNTGELFF | TGTGCCACCGCGGGAGGGAACACCGGGGAGCTGTTTTTT
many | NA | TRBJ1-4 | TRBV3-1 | CASSQGPREKLFF | TGTGCCAGCAGCCAGGGGCCCAGGGAAAAACTGTTTTTT
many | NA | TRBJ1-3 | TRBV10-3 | CAISVGPGNTIYF | TGTGCCATCAGTGTGGGACCTGGAAACACCATATATTTT
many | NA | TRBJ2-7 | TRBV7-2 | CASSEEAWYEQYF | TGTGCCAGCAGCGAAGAGGCATGGTACGAGCAGTACTTC
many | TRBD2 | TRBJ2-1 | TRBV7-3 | CASSLSGSVGNEQFF | TGTGCCAGCAGCCTTAGCGGGAGCGTAGGCAATGAGCAGTTCTTC
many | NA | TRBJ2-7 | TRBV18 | CASSSRPIPYEQYF | TGTGCCAGCTCATCCCGACCGATACCATACGAGCAGTACTTC
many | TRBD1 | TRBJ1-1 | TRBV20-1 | CSARAPDRFTEAFF | TGCAGTGCTAGAGCTCCGGACAGGTTCACTGAAGCTTTCTTT
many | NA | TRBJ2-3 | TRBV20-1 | CSALDGSVQDTQYF | TGCAGTGCCCTTGACGGGAGTGTGCAAGATACGCAGTATTTT
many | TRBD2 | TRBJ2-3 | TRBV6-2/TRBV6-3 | CASSPSGGTDTQYF | TGTGCCAGCAGTCCTAGCGGGGGAACAGATACGCAGTATTTT
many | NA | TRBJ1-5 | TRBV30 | CAWSTGQGNQPQHF | TGTGCCTGGAGTACGGGACAAGGCAATCAGCCCCAGCATTTT
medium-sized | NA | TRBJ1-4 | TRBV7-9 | CASSGGQGPNEKLFF | TGTGCCAGCAGCGGCGGGCAGGGCCCTAATGAAAAACTGTTTTTT
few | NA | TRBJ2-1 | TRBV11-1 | CASSLAGKGIAYNEQFF | TGTGCCAGCAGCTTAGCGGGAAAAGGAATCGCCTACAATGAGCAGTTCTTC
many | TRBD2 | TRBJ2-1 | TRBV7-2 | CASSQGTSGGRRSYNEQFF | TGTGCCAGCAGCCAAGGGACTAGCGGGGGGCGCCGATCCTACAATGAGCAGTTCTTC
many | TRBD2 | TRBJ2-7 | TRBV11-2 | CASSLGYRLAGGEQYF | TGTGCCAGCAGCTTGGGGTACCGACTAGCGGGGGGAGAGCAGTACTTC
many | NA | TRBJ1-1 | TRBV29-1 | CSARDTKAFF | TGCAGCGCCAGGGACACGAAAGCTTTCTTT
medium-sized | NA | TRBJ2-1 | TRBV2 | CASSEGYRSSYNEQFF | TGTGCCAGCAGTGAAGGTTACAGGAGCTCCTACAATGAGCAGTTCTTC
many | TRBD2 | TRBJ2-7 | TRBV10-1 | CASSAGSSGISYEQYF | TGCGCCAGCAGTGCGGGCTCTAGCGGGATTTCCTACGAGCAGTACTTC
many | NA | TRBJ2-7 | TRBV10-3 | CAITGTQGSEQYF | TGTGCCATAACCGGGACCCAGGGATCCGAGCAGTACTTC
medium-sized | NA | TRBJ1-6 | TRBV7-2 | CASSLSRNSPLHF | TGTGCCAGCAGCTTAAGTAGAAATTCACCCCTCCACTTT
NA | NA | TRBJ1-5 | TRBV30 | CAWSTPGRGQPQHF | TGTGCCTGGAGTACCCCGGGACGGGGGCAGCCCCAGCATTTT
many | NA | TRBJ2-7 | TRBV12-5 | CASGLSSQSSYEQYF | TGTGCTAGTGGTTTGAGCAGCCAGAGCTCCTACGAGCAGTACTTC
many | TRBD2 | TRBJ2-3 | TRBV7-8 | CASSLEAGDTDTQYF | TGTGCCAGCAGCTTAGAGGCGGGGGACACAGATACGCAGTATTTT
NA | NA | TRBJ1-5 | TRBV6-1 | CASSALDGYSQPQHF | TGTGCCAGCAGTGCCCTAGACGGATACAGTCAGCCCCAGCATTTT
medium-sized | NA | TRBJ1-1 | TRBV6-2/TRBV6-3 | CASSYHLQGTEAFF | TGTGCCAGCAGTTACCACCTCCAAGGGACTGAAGCTTTCTTT
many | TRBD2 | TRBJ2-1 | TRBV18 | CASSPPQLAGGANEQFF | TGTGCCAGCTCACCACCCCAACTAGCGGGAGGGGCCAATGAGCAGTTCTTC
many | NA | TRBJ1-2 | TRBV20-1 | CSGETGNYGYTF | TGCAGTGGCGAGACGGGAAACTATGGCTACACCTTC
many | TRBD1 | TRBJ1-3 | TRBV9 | CASSAGTGSGNTIYF | TGTGCCAGCAGCGCCGGGACAGGGTCTGGAAACACCATATATTTT
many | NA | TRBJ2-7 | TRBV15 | CATSRQGNSYEQYF | TGTGCCACCAGCAGACAGGGGAACTCCTACGAGCAGTACTTC
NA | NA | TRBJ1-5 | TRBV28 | CASSPPPRVRSNQPQHF | TGTGCCAGCAGTCCCCCACCTAGGGTACGAAGCAATCAGCCCCAGCATTTT
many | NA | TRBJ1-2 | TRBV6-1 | CAHRWDGKNYGYTF | TGTGCCCACAGATGGGACGGAAAAAACTATGGCTACACCTTC
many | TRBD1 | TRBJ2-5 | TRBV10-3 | CAPLTGNSKTQYF | TGTGCCCCCCTGACAGGGAATTCGAAGACCCAGTACTTC
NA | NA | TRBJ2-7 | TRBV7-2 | CASSLAGSSYEQYF | TGTGCCAGCAGCTTAGCGGGCAGCTCCTACGAGCAGTACTTC
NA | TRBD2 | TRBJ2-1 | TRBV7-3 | CASSLNPAGDNEQFF | TGTGCCAGCAGCTTAAATCCAGCGGGGGACAATGAGCAGTTCTTC
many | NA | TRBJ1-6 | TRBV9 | CASSGEGHRSPLHF | TGTGCCAGCAGCGGGGAGGGACATCGATCACCCCTCCACTTT
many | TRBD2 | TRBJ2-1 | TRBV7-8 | CASTRSSGGAYNEQFF | TGTGCCAGCACCCGTTCTAGCGGGGGCGCCTACAATGAGCAGTTCTTC
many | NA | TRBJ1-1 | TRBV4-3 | CASSQDGAGPFF | TGCGCCAGCAGCCAAGACGGGGCAGGTCCTTTCTTT